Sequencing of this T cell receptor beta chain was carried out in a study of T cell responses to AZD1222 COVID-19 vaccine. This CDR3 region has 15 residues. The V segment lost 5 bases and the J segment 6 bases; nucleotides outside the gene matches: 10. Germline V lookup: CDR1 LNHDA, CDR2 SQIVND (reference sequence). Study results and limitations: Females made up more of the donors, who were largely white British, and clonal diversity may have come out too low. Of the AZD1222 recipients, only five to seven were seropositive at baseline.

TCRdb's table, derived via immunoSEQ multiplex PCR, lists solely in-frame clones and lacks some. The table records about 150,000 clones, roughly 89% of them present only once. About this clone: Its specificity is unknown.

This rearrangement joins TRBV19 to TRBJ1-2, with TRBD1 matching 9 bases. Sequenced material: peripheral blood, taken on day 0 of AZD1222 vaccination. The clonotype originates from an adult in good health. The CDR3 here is CASSAYRGPPNGYTF. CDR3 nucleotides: TGTGCCAGTAGTGCCTACAGGGGGCCGCCAAATGGCTACACCTTC. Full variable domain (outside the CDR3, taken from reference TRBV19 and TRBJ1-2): DGGITQSPKYLFRKEGQNVTLSCEQNLNHDAMYWYRQDPGQGLRLIYYSQIVNDFQKGDIAEGYSVSREKKESFPLTVTSAQKNPTAFYLCASSAYRGPPNGYTFGSGTRLTVV.